This is a list of T cell receptor beta chains from one sample in a study of OX40 agonist ivuxolimab in advanced cancers. The data were produced by immunoSEQ multiplex PCR, yet TCRdb's version contains in-frame clones alone and is incomplete. The sample holds approximately 74,000 clones, around 83% seen once. The sequences come from CD4+ or CD8+ T cells sorted from blood, collected in a trial of the OX40 agonist ivuxolimab. All receptors come from an adult with an advanced solid tumor such as melanoma, head and neck, liver or kidney cancer. The CDR3 runs from the conserved cysteine through the conserved F or W. The order of the fields is V gene, J gene, clone size, D gene, CDR3 DNA, CDR3 protein. D genes are given only for firm matches. Some rows have no size entry. The others give once, few or many, or a class for an expanded clone.

v_call: TRBV27
j_call: TRBJ2-1
clone_size: .
d_call: TRBD2
cdr3_nt: TGTGCCAGCAGTTCCGATAGCGGGAGAAGGAACAATGAGCAGTTCTTC
cdr3_aa: CASSSDSGRRNNEQFF

v_call: TRBV5-5
j_call: TRBJ1-5
clone_size: .
d_call: .
cdr3_nt: TGTGCCAGCAGCTTGGAAGGCGGCAATCAGCCCCAGCATTTT
cdr3_aa: CASSLEGGNQPQHF

v_call: TRBV10-2
j_call: TRBJ2-6
clone_size: .
d_call: .
cdr3_nt: TGCGCCAGCAGTGAGTCGAAAAGGGGCGCTCAGTCTGGGGCCAACGTCCTGACTTTC
cdr3_aa: CASSESKRGAQSGANVLTF

v_call: TRBV7-3
j_call: TRBJ2-1
clone_size: .
d_call: .
cdr3_nt: TGTGCCAGCAGCTTACGTTCCCGCAATGAGCAGTTCTTC
cdr3_aa: CASSLRSRNEQFF

v_call: TRBV11-3
j_call: TRBJ2-3
clone_size: .
d_call: .
cdr3_nt: TGTGCCAGCAGCCCAGGAGGGGGAGGTCGCACAGATACGCAGTATTTT
cdr3_aa: CASSPGGGGRTDTQYF

v_call: TRBV11-3
j_call: TRBJ2-3
clone_size: .
d_call: .
cdr3_nt: TGTGCCAGCAGCTTAGGCGGAGGGGCGAACACAGATACGCAGTATTTT
cdr3_aa: CASSLGGGANTDTQYF

v_call: TRBV7-6
j_call: TRBJ1-6
clone_size: .
d_call: TRBD1
cdr3_nt: TGTGCCAGCAGCTTAGCTCTAGGGGGCACGGATTCACCCCTCCACTTT
cdr3_aa: CASSLALGGTDSPLHF

v_call: TRBV4-1
j_call: TRBJ2-1
clone_size: .
d_call: .
cdr3_nt: TGCGCCAGCAGCCAATTCGAGGCCTCCTACAATGAGCAGTTCTTC
cdr3_aa: CASSQFEASYNEQFF

v_call: TRBV1
j_call: TRBJ2-3
clone_size: once
d_call: .
cdr3_nt: TGCACCAGCACTCTGACTAGCGGGAGGGACACAGATACGCAGTATTTT
cdr3_aa: CTSTLTSGRDTDTQYF

v_call: TRBV5-6
j_call: TRBJ2-7
clone_size: few
d_call: TRBD1
cdr3_nt: TGTGCCAGCAGCTTAAGACAGGGGGCGGGTGAGCAGTACTTC
cdr3_aa: CASSLRQGAGEQYF

v_call: TRBV30
j_call: TRBJ1-2
clone_size: .
d_call: .
cdr3_nt: TGTGCCTGGAGCGGCTGGGGGATAGAGTACACCTTC
cdr3_aa: CAWSGWGIEYTF

v_call: TRBV7-9
j_call: TRBJ2-5
clone_size: .
d_call: .
cdr3_nt: TGTGCCAGCAGCTATGACGCGGGTGGCCAAGAGACCCAGTACTTC
cdr3_aa: CASSYDAGGQETQYF

v_call: TRBV20-1
j_call: TRBJ2-7
clone_size: .
d_call: .
cdr3_nt: TGCAGTGCTAGAGATAAGGACGAGCAGTACTTC
cdr3_aa: CSARDKDEQYF

v_call: TRBV19
j_call: TRBJ1-4
clone_size: .
d_call: .
cdr3_nt: TGTGCCAGCCAACCGAACCGGTTTTTT
cdr3_aa: CASQPNRFF

v_call: TRBV28
j_call: TRBJ2-7
clone_size: .
d_call: TRBD2
cdr3_nt: TGTGCCAGCAGTTCCGGGACTAGTGGGGGGTTCTACGAGCAGTACTTC
cdr3_aa: CASSSGTSGGFYEQYF

v_call: TRBV2
j_call: TRBJ2-3
clone_size: .
d_call: .
cdr3_nt: TGTGCCACAACAAAGGGCACAGATACGCAGTATTTT
cdr3_aa: CATTKGTDTQYF

v_call: TRBV10-3
j_call: TRBJ2-7
clone_size: .
d_call: .
cdr3_nt: TGTGCCACTAACGACAGGATCTTTTTGGAGCAGTACTTC
cdr3_aa: CATNDRIFLEQYF

v_call: TRBV11-2
j_call: TRBJ2-5
clone_size: .
d_call: TRBD2
cdr3_nt: TGTGCCAGCAGCTTAAGGTCTAGCGGAGTTAAAGAGACCCAGTACTTC
cdr3_aa: CASSLRSSGVKETQYF

v_call: TRBV28
j_call: TRBJ1-4
clone_size: .
d_call: TRBD1
cdr3_nt: TGTGCCAGCAGTCAGACAGGGGGCGCGGGTGAAAAACTGTTTTTT
cdr3_aa: CASSQTGGAGEKLFF

v_call: TRBV4-2
j_call: TRBJ2-7
clone_size: .
d_call: TRBD2
cdr3_nt: TGTGCCAGCAGCCAAGACGGGGGGGGAGGCTACGAGCAGTACTTC
cdr3_aa: CASSQDGGGGYEQYF

v_call: TRBV7-2
j_call: TRBJ2-3
clone_size: .
d_call: TRBD2
cdr3_nt: TGTGCCAGCAGCCTGAGCGGGGGGCGCACAGATACGCAGTATTTT
cdr3_aa: CASSLSGGRTDTQYF

v_call: TRBV7-3
j_call: TRBJ2-1
clone_size: .
d_call: .
cdr3_nt: TGTGCCAGCAGCTTAGGCGGGACCTCCTACAATGAGCAGTTCTTC
cdr3_aa: CASSLGGTSYNEQFF

v_call: TRBV5-1
j_call: TRBJ1-2
clone_size: few
d_call: .
cdr3_nt: TGCGCCAGCAGCTTGGGCGACAGAACTAACTATGGCTACACCTTC
cdr3_aa: CASSLGDRTNYGYTF

v_call: TRBV7-2
j_call: TRBJ1-1
clone_size: once
d_call: .
cdr3_nt: TGTGCCAGCAGCTTCCGACCTGGATCGTTCACTGAAGCTTTCTTT
cdr3_aa: CASSFRPGSFTEAFF

v_call: TRBV20-1
j_call: TRBJ2-7
clone_size: .
d_call: .
cdr3_nt: TGCAGTGCTAGACGTACTGAGCAGTACTTC
cdr3_aa: CSARRTEQYF